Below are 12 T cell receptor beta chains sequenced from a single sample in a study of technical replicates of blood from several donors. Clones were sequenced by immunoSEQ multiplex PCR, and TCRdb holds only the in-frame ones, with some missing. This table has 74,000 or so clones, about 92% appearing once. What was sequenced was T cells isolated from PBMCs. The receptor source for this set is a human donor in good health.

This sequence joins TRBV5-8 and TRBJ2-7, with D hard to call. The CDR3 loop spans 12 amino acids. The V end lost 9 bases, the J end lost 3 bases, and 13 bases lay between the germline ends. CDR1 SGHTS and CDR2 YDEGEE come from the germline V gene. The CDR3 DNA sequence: TGTGCCACCTCACATGCGGTCTACGAGCAGTACTTC. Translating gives CATSHAVYEQYF.

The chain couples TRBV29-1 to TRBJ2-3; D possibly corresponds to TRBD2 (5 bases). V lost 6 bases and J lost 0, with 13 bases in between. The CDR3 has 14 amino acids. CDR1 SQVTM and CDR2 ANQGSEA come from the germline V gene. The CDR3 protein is CSVVAGTSTDTQYF. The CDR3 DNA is TGCAGCGTCGTGGCGGGTACTAGCACAGATACGCAGTATTTT.

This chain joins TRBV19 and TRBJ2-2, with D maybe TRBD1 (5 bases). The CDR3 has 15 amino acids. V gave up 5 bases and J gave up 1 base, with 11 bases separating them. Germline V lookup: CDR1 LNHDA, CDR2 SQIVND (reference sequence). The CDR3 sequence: CASSFLRGNTGELFF. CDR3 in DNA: TGTGCCAGTAGTTTCCTTAGGGGGAACACCGGGGAGCTGTTTTTT.

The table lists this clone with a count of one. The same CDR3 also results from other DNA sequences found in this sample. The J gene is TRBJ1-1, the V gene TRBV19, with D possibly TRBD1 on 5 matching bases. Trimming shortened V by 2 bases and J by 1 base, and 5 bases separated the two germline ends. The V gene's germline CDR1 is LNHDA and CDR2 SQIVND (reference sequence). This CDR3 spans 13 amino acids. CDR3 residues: CASSIQGNTEAFF. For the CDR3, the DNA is TGTGCCAGTAGTATACAGGGGAACACTGAAGCTTTCTTT.

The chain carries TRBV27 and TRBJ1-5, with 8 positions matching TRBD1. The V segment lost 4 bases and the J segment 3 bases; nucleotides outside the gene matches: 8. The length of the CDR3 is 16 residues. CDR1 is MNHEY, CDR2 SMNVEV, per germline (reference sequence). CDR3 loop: CASSSAQGEVNQPQHF. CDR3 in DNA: TGTGCCAGCAGTTCAGCACAGGGGGAGGTCAATCAGCCCCAGCATTTT.

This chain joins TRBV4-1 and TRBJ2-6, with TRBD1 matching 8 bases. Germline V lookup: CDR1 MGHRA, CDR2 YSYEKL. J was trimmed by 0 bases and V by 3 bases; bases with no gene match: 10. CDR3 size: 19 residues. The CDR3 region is CASSHSPARGLSGANVLTF. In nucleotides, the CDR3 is TGCGCCAGCAGCCATTCCCCGGCCAGGGGGCTCTCTGGGGCCAACGTCCTGACTTTC.

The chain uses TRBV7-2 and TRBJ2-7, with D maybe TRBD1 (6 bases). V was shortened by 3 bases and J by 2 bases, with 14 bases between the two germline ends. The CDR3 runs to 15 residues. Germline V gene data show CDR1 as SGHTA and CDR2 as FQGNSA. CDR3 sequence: CASSLIWTETYEQYF. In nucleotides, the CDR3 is TGTGCCAGCAGCTTGATCTGGACAGAGACCTACGAGCAGTACTTC.

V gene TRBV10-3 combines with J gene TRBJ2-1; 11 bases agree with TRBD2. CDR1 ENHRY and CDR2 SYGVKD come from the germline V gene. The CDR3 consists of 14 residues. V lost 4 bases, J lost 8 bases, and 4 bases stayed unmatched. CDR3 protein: CAISGTSGSDEQFF. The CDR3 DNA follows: TGTGCCATCAGTGGCACTAGCGGGAGTGATGAGCAGTTCTTC.

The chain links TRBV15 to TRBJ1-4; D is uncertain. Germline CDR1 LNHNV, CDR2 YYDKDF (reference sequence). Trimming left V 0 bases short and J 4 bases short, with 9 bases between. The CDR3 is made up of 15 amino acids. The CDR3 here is CATSRDRVGNEKLFF. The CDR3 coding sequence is TGTGCCACCAGCAGAGATCGGGTCGGTAATGAAAAACTGTTTTTT.

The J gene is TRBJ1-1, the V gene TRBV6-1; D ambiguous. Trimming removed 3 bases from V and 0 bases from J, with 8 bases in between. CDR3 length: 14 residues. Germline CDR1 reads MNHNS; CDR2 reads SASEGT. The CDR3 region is CASSELLVNTEAFF. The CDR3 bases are TGTGCCAGCAGTGAGTTACTGGTGAACACTGAAGCTTTCTTT.

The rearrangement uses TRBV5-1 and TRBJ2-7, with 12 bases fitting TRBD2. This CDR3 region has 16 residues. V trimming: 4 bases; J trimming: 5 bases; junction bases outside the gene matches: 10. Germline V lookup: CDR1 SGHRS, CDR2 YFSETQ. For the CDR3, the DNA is TGCGCCAGCAGCGGGACTCTAGCGGGAGGGAAAAACGAGCAGTACTTC. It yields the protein CASSGTLAGGKNEQYF. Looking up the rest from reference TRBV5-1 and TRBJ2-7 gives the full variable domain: KAGVTQTPRYLIKTRGQQVTLSCSPISGHRSVSWYQQTPGQGLQFLFEYFSETQRNKGNFPGRFSGRQFSNSRSEMNVSTLELGDSALYLCASSGTLAGGKNEQYFGPGTRLTVT.

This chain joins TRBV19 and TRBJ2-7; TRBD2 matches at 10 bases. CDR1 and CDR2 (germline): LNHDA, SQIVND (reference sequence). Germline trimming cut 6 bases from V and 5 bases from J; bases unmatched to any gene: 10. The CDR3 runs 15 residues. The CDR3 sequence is CASRPGAGGRDEQYF. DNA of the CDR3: TGTGCCAGTAGACCAGGAGCGGGAGGGCGTGACGAGCAGTACTTC.